The 16 T cell receptor beta chains below all came from one sample that was sequenced in a study of blood T cell repertoires in COVID-19. Assay: immunoSEQ multiplex PCR; the TCRdb copy retains only in-frame clones and omits some. The data contain approximately 230,000 clones, around nine tenths of them singletons. Sequences were obtained from PBMCs or T cells enriched from blood (not recorded which). The receptor set was obtained from a woman between 18 and 29 years old who had recovered from COVID-19.

The rearrangement joins TRBV5-4 to TRBJ2-3; possible D gene TRBD2, 6 bases. This CDR3 is built from 16 residues. V was cut by 2 bases and J by 0 bases, with 13 bases left in between. Germline-derived CDR1 and CDR2 are SGHNT and YYREEE (reference sequence). The CDR3 DNA reads TGTGCCAGCAGCTTAGAAGGCGGGGTAAGCACAGATACGCAGTATTTT. Protein sequence: CASSLEGGVSTDTQYF.

J is TRBJ1-3 and V is TRBV19; TRBD1 is a possible D gene (6 bases). V gave up 5 bases and J gave up 2 bases, with 13 bases separating them. The CDR3 runs 15 residues. Germline V lookup: CDR1 LNHDA, CDR2 SQIVND (reference sequence). This CDR3 is CASSRMGTPGNTIYF. DNA for the CDR3: TGTGCCAGTAGTCGAATGGGGACACCTGGAAACACCATATATTTT.

The rearrangement joins TRBV19 to TRBJ1-5; TRBD1 aligns across 9 bases. The CDR3 extends over 15 amino acids. V lost 7 bases and J lost 2; bases outside the gene matches: 6. Germline CDR1 LNHDA, CDR2 SQIVND (reference sequence). CDR3 region: CASKQRDRGNQPQHF. The CDR3 DNA follows: TGTGCCAGTAAACAACGGGACAGGGGCAATCAGCCCCAGCATTTT.

V usage is TRBV6-1 and J usage is TRBJ1-1; D is possibly TRBD1 (6 bases). Germline V gene lookup returns CDR1 MNHNS and CDR2 SASEGT. CDR3 length: 14 amino acids. Trimming left V 1 base short and J 0 bases short, with 6 bases between. Here the CDR3 reads CASSEGTVNTEAFF. CDR3 DNA: TGTGCCAGCAGTGAAGGGACAGTGAACACTGAAGCTTTCTTT.

Regarding this clone: Lacking the conserved final phenylalanine or tryptophan, this CDR3 likely reflects a read error. The limits of the CDR3 on the DNA are not certain, so only TCRdb's listed CDR3 is given. The chain couples TRBV6-7 to TRBJ1-6; the table's D call, TRBD1, was not checked against the DNA. TRBV6-7 has ORF status, its function being uncertain. The CDR3 is made up of 8 amino acids, end residues included. CDR3: CASPRTGG.

This clone was seen just once. The gene calls are TRBV3-1 (or the pseudogene TRBV3-2) and TRBJ1-6; D gene uncertain. The CDR3 contains 16 residues. With 0 bases removed from V and 2 bases from J, the gap between germline ends came to 8 bases. Germline values: CDR1 LGHDT, CDR2 YNNKEL (reference sequence). CDR3 sequence (DNA): TGTGCCAGCAGCCAAGATGATCTAACCTATAATTCACCCCTCCACTTT. Its translation is CASSQDDLTYNSPLHF.

This chain connects TRBV6-5 to TRBJ1-2; TRBD1 is a possible D gene (6 bases). The CDR3 sequence is 16 residues long. Germline V gene data show CDR1 as MNHEY and CDR2 as SVGAGI. V lost 2 bases and J lost 4, with 17 bases in between. The CDR3 spells CASSYGGQFDGYGYTF. The CDR3, as DNA: TGTGCCAGCAGTTACGGAGGACAGTTTGATGGCTATGGCTACACCTTC.

The chain couples TRBV29-1 to TRBJ1-2; D is undetermined. This CDR3 is 13 amino acids long. CDR1 is SQVTM and CDR2 is ANQGSEA in the germline V gene. Deletions cut 7 bases from V and 3 bases from J, with 15 bases between. In nucleotides, the CDR3 is TGCAGCGCCTTGACACTCTCTTACTATGGCTACACCTTC. Its translation is CSALTLSYYGYTF.

The genes are TRBV24-1 and TRBJ1-2; the D is unclear. The V end lost 0 bases, the J end lost 4 bases, and 5 bases lay between the germline ends. CDR1 and CDR2 (germline): KGHDR, SFDVKD. The CDR3 sequence is 13 residues long. CDR3 residues: CATSDLFGYGYTF. The DNA for the CDR3 is TGTGCCACCAGTGATTTGTTCGGCTATGGCTACACCTTC.

V is TRBV18 and J is TRBJ1-1, with TRBD1 matching 8 bases. This CDR3 spans 15 amino acids. CDR1 and CDR2 from the germline V gene are KGHSH and LQKENI. Trimming removed 2 bases from V and 5 bases from J; junction bases left unmatched: 7. The CDR3 DNA follows: TGTGCCAGCTCACCAGGGCAGGGGGCCGGTACTGAAGCTTTCTTT. As protein: CASSPGQGAGTEAFF.

V is TRBV21-1 and J is TRBJ2-5; the table's D call, TRBD1, has no DNA check behind it. TRBV21-1 is recorded as a pseudogene. The CDR3 spans 18 residues. The CDR3 is CASSMGRRATGGKQTQYF. The CDR3 DNA reads TGTGCCAGCAGCATGGGAAGGAGGGCGACAGGGGGAAAACAGACCCAGTACTTC.

The chain uses TRBV5-1 and TRBJ2-7; no clear D gene. V shed 3 bases and J shed 6 bases, with 16 bases lying between them. From germline, CDR1 is SGHRS and CDR2 YFSETQ. The CDR3 consists of 14 residues. The CDR3 region is CASSSGSASLEQYF. In DNA form, the CDR3 reads TGCGCCAGCAGCTCTGGTTCAGCGTCGCTCGAGCAGTACTTC.

Only one count was recorded for this clone. For the CDR3, the DNA is TGTGCCAGCAGCGTAGAGGCCGGGACAGGGTCCCATGAGCAGTTCTTC. The encoded protein is CASSVEAGTGSHEQFF. This sequence joins TRBV9 and TRBJ2-1, with TRBD1 matching 9 bases. V lost 0 bases and J lost 8; bases outside the gene matches: 9. This CDR3 region has 16 residues. Germline loops: CDR1 SGDLS, CDR2 YYNGEE. Full variable domain (missing parts from reference TRBV9 and TRBJ2-1): DSGVTQTPKHLITATGQRVTLRCSPRSGDLSVYWYQQSLDQGLQFLIQYYNGEERAKGNILERFSAQQFPDLHSELNLSSLELGDSALYFCASSVEAGTGSHEQFFGPGTRLTVL.

This chain joins TRBV10-3 and TRBJ2-2, with D maybe TRBD2 (6 bases). Germline V lookup: CDR1 ENHRY, CDR2 SYGVKD. There are 16 residues in the CDR3. V lost 3 bases and J 1 base, leaving 12 bases between the germline ends. Here the CDR3 DNA reads TGTGCCATCAGTGAATCGGGGGTGGTGAACACCGGGGAGCTGTTTTTT. Its protein is CAISESGVVNTGELFF.

The chain couples TRBV19 to TRBJ2-1, with a weak D call TRBD2 (6 bases). Germline V lookup: CDR1 LNHDA, CDR2 SQIVND (reference sequence). This CDR3 region has 13 residues. Trimming removed 2 bases from V and 7 bases from J, with 9 bases in between. This CDR3 is CASSIWGENEQFF. The CDR3 DNA reads as TGTGCCAGTAGTATATGGGGGGAAAATGAGCAGTTCTTC.

J is TRBJ1-6 and V is TRBV20-1; D is undetermined. Germline V gives CDR1 DFQATT, CDR2 SNEGSKA (reference sequence). V gave up 3 bases and J gave up 10 bases, with 16 bases separating them. This CDR3 has 14 amino acids. DNA of the CDR3: TGCAGTGCTAGTGTGGAGGCCTACGGCTCACCCCTCCACTTT. Translation: CSASVEAYGSPLHF.